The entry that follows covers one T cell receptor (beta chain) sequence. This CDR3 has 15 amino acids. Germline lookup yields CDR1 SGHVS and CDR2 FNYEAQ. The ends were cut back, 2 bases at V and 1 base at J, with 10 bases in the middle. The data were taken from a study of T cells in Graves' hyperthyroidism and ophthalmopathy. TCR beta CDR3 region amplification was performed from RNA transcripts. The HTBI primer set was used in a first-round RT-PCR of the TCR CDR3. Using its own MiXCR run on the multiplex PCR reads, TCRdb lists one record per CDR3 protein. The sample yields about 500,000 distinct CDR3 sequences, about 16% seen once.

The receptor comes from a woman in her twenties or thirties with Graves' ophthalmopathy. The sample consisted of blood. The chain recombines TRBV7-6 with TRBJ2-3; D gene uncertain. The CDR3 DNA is TGTGCCAGCAGCTTATTTAGTCTCGGCACAGATACGCAGTATTTT. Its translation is CASSLFSLGTDTQYF.